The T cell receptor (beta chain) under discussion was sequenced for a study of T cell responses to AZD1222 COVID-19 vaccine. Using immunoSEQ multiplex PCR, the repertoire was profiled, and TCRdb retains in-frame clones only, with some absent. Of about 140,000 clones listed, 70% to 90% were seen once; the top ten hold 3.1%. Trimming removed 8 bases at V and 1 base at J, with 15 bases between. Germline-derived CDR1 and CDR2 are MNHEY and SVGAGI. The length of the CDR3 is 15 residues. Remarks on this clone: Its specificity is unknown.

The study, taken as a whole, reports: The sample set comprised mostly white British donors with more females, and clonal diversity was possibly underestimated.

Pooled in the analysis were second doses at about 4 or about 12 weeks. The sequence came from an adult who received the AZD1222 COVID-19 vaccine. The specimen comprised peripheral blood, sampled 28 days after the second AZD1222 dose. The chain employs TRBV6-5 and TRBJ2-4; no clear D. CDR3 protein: CASGQSFVAKNIQYF. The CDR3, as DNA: TGTGCCAGCGGCCAAAGTTTCGTGGCCAAAAACATTCAGTACTTC.